This paragraph reports one T cell receptor beta chain. Its matching antigen is unknown. Pooling was applied to second doses at about 4 or about 12 weeks. TCRdb's table, derived via immunoSEQ multiplex PCR, lists solely in-frame clones and lacks some. Here the sample spans 100,000 to 120,000 clones, 80% to 90% being singletons. These data are taken from a study of T cell responses to AZD1222 COVID-19 vaccine. Study observations and caveats: Most donors were white British and more were female, and clonal diversity was possibly underestimated. With two AZD1222 doses given, Spike-specific TCR breadth and depth both rose. Reportedly, close to half of spike-specific TCRs are directed against unmutated variant regions.

Germline lookup yields CDR1 MDHEN and CDR2 SYDVKM. This CDR3 is 13 amino acids long. Trimming stripped 4 bases from V and 1 base from J, with 7 bases between. The chain combines TRBV28 with TRBJ1-1, with D uncertain. The receptor was isolated from an adult who received the AZD1222 COVID-19 vaccine. Sample: peripheral blood, taken 28 days after the second AZD1222 dose. Here the CDR3 DNA reads TGTGCCAGCAGTTCCGACTGGAACACTGAAGCTTTCTTT. As protein: CASSSDWNTEAFF.